This T cell receptor (beta chain) was obtained from a study of T cells after yellow fever vaccination. Study-level background: Libraries from low-cell-number fractions were prepared with the SMART-Seq v4 Ultra Low Input RNA kit. The study, taken as a whole, reports: After the booster, around 95% of CD4 and about 90% of CD8 primary-response clones were re-detected. Abundant bulk-derived clonotypes could contaminate FACS-sorted repertoires.

In regard to this clonotype: Its target is unknown.

This CDR3 spans 14 amino acids. V lost 4 bases to trimming and J lost 7 bases, with 16 bases between them. Per germline, CDR1 MGHRA and CDR2 YSYEKL. From the 5' RACE reads, TCRdb called clonotypes with MiXCR, one entry per CDR3 protein. The data show about 58,000 distinct CDR3 sequences, roughly 6.9% seen once. Sequenced material: CD8+ T cells sorted from PBMCs, taken on the day of the first yellow fever vaccination. This receptor was taken from a man in his late teens or twenties who received the YFV17D yellow fever vaccine. The J gene is TRBJ2-5, the V gene TRBV4-1; D is undetermined. The CDR3 loop reads CASSPEENPRTQYF. The CDR3 DNA is TGCGCCAGCAGCCCCGAGGAGAACCCAAGGACCCAGTACTTC.